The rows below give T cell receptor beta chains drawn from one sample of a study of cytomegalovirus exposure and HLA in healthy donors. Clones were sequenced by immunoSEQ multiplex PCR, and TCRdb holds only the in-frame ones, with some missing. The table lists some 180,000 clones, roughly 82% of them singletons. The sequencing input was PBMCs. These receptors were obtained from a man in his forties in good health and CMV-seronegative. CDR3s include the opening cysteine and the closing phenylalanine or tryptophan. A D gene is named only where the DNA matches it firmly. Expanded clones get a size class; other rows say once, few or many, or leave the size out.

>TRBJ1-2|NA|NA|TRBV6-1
TGTGCCAGCAGTGAAGCTGGGCCTAACTATGGCTACACCTTC
CASSEAGPNYGYTF
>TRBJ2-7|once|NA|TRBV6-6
TGTGCCAGCAGTTACGGGGTGGGGGGGCAGTACTTC
CASSYGVGGQYF
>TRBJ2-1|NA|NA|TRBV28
TGTGCCAGCAGTCCCGGGTTCGGCTACAATGAGCAGTTCTTC
CASSPGFGYNEQFF
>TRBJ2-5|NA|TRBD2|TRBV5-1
TGCGCCAGCAGCCAAGGGACTAGCGGGAGGCAAGAGACCCAGTACTTC
CASSQGTSGRQETQYF
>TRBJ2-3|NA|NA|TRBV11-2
TGTGCCAGCAGCCCTGGCCTCGATACGCAGTATTTT
CASSPGLDTQYF
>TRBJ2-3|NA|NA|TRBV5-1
TGCGCCAGCAAAACCGGGACTAGCACAGATACGCAGTATTTT
CASKTGTSTDTQYF
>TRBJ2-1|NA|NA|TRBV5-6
TGTGCCAGCAGCTTTCTACCCCCGAGAGATGAGCAGTTCTTC
CASSFLPPRDEQFF
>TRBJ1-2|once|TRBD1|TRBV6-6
TGTGCCAGCAGTTATTACAGGGGAGCTAACTATGGCTACACCTTC
CASSYYRGANYGYTF
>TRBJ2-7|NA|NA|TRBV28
TGTGCCAGCAGTTTAGTATACGAGCAGTACTTC
CASSLVYEQYF
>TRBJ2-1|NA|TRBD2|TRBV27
TGTGCCAGCAGTCTCGGGACTAGCGGTGTCAATGAGCAGTTCTTC
CASSLGTSGVNEQFF
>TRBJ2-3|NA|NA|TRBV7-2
TGTGCCAGCAGTCACCGACAGATAACCACAGATACGCAGTATTTT
CASSHRQITTDTQYF
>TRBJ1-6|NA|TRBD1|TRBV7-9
TGTGCCAGCAGCCTCGGGACAGACAGTTCACCCCTCCACTTT
CASSLGTDSSPLHF
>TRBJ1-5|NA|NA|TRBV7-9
TGTGCCAGCAGCCGGACAGCGGATCAGCCCCAGCATTTT
CASSRTADQPQHF
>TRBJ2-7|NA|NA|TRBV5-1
TGCGCCAGCAGCCTATCTAGCCTAACCTACGAGCAGTACTTC
CASSLSSLTYEQYF
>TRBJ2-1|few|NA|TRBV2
TGTGCCAGCAGCGGGGACAGAACAGTTAGCGGAAGCTCCTACAATGAGCAGTTCTTC
CASSGDRTVSGSSYNEQFF
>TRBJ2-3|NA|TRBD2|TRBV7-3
TGTGCCAGCAGCTTAAGAGGGACTAGCGGGGCTACTAGCACAGATACGCAGTATTTT
CASSLRGTSGATSTDTQYF
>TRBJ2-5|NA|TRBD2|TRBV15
TGTGCCACCAGCAGGGGTCGGACTAGCCGATGGCCAGAGACCCAGTACTTC
CATSRGRTSRWPETQYF
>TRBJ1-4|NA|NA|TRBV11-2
TGTGCCAGCAGCTTAGCCGCAGGGGCTGCAACTAATGAAAAACTGTTTTTT
CASSLAAGAATNEKLFF
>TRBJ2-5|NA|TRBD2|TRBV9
TGTGCCAGCAGCGTAGGTCCCGGGGGGACGGAGACCCAGTACTTC
CASSVGPGGTETQYF
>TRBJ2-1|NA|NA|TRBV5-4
TGTGCCAGCAGCCAACAGGGAACCTACAATGAGCAGTTCTTC
CASSQQGTYNEQFF
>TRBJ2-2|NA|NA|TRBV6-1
TGTGCCAGCAGTGTATACAGGGACACCGGGGAGCTGTTTTTT
CASSVYRDTGELFF
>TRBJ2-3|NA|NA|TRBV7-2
TGTGCCAGCAGCTTATCCCGGGGCACAGATACGCAGTATTTT
CASSLSRGTDTQYF
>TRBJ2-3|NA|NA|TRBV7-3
TGTGCCACCACACCCTTTGGCTCGAGCACAGATACGCAGTATTTT
CATTPFGSSTDTQYF
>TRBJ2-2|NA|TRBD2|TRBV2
TGTGCCAGCAGTACGCAGCGGGGGGCCCGCGACACCGGGGAGCTGTTTTTT
CASSTQRGARDTGELFF
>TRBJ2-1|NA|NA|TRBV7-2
TGTGCCAGCAGCTTAGAACTTTCCTACAATGAGCAGTTCTTC
CASSLELSYNEQFF
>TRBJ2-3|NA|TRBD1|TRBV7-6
TGTGCCAGCAGCAGCAGGGGGTCCGATACGCAGTATTTT
CASSSRGSDTQYF
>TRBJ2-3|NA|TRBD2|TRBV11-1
TGTGCCAGCAGCCCAGATAGCGGGGGCCGCACAGATACGCAGTATTTT
CASSPDSGGRTDTQYF
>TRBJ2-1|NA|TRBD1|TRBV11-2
TGTGCCAGCAGCTCCGGGACAGCCTCCTACAATGAGCAGTTCTTC
CASSSGTASYNEQFF
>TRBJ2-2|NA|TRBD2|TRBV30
TGTGCCTGGAGGGGACTAGCGGGGAACACCGGGGAGCTGTTTTTT
CAWRGLAGNTGELFF
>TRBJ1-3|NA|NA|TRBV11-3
TGTGCCAGCAGCCGGAGGCAGATCTCTGGAAACACCATATATTTT
CASSRRQISGNTIYF
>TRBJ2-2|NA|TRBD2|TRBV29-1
TGCAGCGTTGACGGTGCGGGAGCGAACACCGGGGAGCTGTTTTTT
CSVDGAGANTGELFF
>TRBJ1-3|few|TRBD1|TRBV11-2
TGTGCCAGCAGCTCGTTCTGGGACAGAAGAATCTCTGGAAACACCATATATTTT
CASSSFWDRRISGNTIYF
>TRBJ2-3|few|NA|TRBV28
TGTGCCAGCAGTTTAGACAGCACCACAGATACGCAGTATTTT
CASSLDSTTDTQYF
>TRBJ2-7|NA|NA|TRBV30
TGTGCCTGGAGGTACCCTGGACAGCCTGAGCAGTACTTC
CAWRYPGQPEQYF
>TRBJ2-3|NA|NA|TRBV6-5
TGTGCCAGCTTACGCGGGGATACGCAGTATTTT
CASLRGDTQYF
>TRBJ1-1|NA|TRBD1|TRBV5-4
TGTGCCAGCAGCAACCGGGACAGGGGATCCCCTGAAGCTTTCTTT
CASSNRDRGSPEAFF
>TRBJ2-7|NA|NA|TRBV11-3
TGTGCCAGCAGCTTAGACAGGGGCTTGTACGAGCAGTACTTC
CASSLDRGLYEQYF
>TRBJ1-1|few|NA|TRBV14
TGTGCCAGCAGCCAGGACTGGAATTTGAACACTGAAGCTTTCTTT
CASSQDWNLNTEAFF
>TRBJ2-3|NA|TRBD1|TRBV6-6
TGTGCCAGCAGTTACTCTTCAGGGGGAACTCGCCATACGCAGTATTTT
CASSYSSGGTRHTQYF
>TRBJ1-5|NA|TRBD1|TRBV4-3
TGCGCCAGCAGCCAAGATTTACGGAAGGGGGCCTTTGAGGGTCAGCCCCAGCATTTT
CASSQDLRKGAFEGQPQHF
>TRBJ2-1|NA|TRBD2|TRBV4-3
TGCGCCAGCAGCCAAAGTCTAGCGGGGGGAACAGACTACAATGAGCAGTTCTTC
CASSQSLAGGTDYNEQFF
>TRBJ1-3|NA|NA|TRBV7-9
TGTGCCAGCAGCCAAGTTAGACAGGTATCTGGAAACACCATATATTTT
CASSQVRQVSGNTIYF
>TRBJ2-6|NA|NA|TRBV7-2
TGTGCCAGCAGCTTAGGAGGGAGCGTCCTGACTTTC
CASSLGGSVLTF
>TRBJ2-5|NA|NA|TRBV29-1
TGCAGCGCAGGGGGAGGAGAGACCCAGTACTTC
CSAGGGETQYF
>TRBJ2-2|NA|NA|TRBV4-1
TGCGCCAGCAGCCAAGGGAGGGGCGGGGAGCTGTTTTTT
CASSQGRGGELFF
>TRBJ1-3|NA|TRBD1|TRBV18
TGTGCCAGCTCAGCCGGGACAGCCTCTGGAAACACCATATATTTT
CASSAGTASGNTIYF
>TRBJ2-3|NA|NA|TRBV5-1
TGCGCCAGCGCGAGCCGGGGGATCCCCACAGATACGCAGTATTTT
CASASRGIPTDTQYF
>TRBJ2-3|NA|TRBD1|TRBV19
TGTGCCAGTAGGGGGACAGTCACAGATGCGCAGTATTTT
CASRGTVTDAQYF
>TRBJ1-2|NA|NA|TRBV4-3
TGCGCCAGCAGCCAAGGACAGGCCCAGGGCTATGGCTACACCTTC
CASSQGQAQGYGYTF
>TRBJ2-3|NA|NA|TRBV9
TGTGCCAGCAGCGTAGCCCTCCAGGGAAGCACAGATACGCAGTATTTT
CASSVALQGSTDTQYF
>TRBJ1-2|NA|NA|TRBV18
TGTGCCAGCTCACCATTAGACAACGCATTAGGCTACACCTTC
CASSPLDNALGYTF
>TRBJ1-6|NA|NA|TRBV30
TGTGCCTGGAGTGTGGGGGAGGTGGGATCACCCCTCCACTTT
CAWSVGEVGSPLHF
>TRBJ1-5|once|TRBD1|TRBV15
TGTGCCACCAGCAGCCTACGACGGGACAGGGAGAGGAAGGGTCAGCCCCAGCATTTT
CATSSLRRDRERKGQPQHF
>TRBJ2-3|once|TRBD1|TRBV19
TGTGCCAGTAGGGAACCGGGCCAGGGGGCGAGAGATACGCAGTATTTT
CASREPGQGARDTQYF
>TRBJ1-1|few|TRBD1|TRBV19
TGTGCCACTCATCGGGACAGGGGGCGAAGAACTGAAGCTTTCTTT
CATHRDRGRRTEAFF
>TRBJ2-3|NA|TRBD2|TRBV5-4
TGTGCCAGCAGCTTGAATTCCGGGGGGGGGACAGATACGCAGTATTTT
CASSLNSGGGTDTQYF
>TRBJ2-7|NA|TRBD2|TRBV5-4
TGTGCCAGCAGCTTGGATCCAACTAGCGGGAGGCACTTC
CASSLDPTSGRHF
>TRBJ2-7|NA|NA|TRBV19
TGTGCCAGTAGTCGGGGCTCCTACGAGCAGTACTTC
CASSRGSYEQYF
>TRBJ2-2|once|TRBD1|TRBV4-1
TGCGCCAGCAGCCATTGGACAGGGGGATATGCCGGGGAGCTGTTTTTT
CASSHWTGGYAGELFF
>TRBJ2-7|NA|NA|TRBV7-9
TGTGCCAGCAGCTCTACCTACGAGCAGTACTTC
CASSSTYEQYF